The 20 T cell receptor beta chains below were found in one sample sequenced in a study of PD-L1 blockade in urothelial cancer. Method: immunoSEQ multiplex PCR; TCRdb's copy keeps in-frame clones and lacks some. The data contain around 68,000 clones, 80% to 90% of them singletons. This sample's time point: pretreatment peripheral blood. Sequencing used PBMCs, obtained around atezolizumab (anti-PD-L1) treatment. The receptors were sampled from a man between 65 and 85 years old with urothelial cancer.

The V and J genes are TRBV4-1 and TRBJ1-2; D may be TRBD1 (5 bases). CDR1 is MGHRA and CDR2 is YSYEKL in the germline V gene. CDR3 length: 17 amino acids. Trimming cost V 1 base and J 0 bases, with 15 bases left between them. CDR3 in amino acids: CASSQVQGSFTNYGYTF. For the CDR3, the DNA is TGCGCCAGCAGCCAAGTTCAGGGATCCTTTACTAACTATGGCTACACCTTC.

This clone was counted between two and nine times. The rearrangement links TRBV9 to TRBJ2-2, with 7 bases identical to TRBD1. The V gene's germline CDR1 is SGDLS and CDR2 YYNGEE. The trim removed 3 bases at V and 6 bases at J, leaving 5 bases unmatched. The CDR3 runs to 14 residues. The CDR3 nucleotides are TGTGCCAGCAGCGACGGGACAGCTGCCGGGGAGCTGTTTTTT. Its protein product is CASSDGTAAGELFF.

The chain uses TRBV10-3 and TRBJ1-5; D is ambiguous. CDR1 and CDR2 from the germline V gene are ENHRY and SYGVKD. Deletions cut 0 bases from V and 0 bases from J, with 6 bases between. The CDR3 totals 15 residues. The CDR3 sequence: CAISESAGSNQPQHF. In nucleotides, the CDR3 is TGTGCCATCAGTGAGTCTGCAGGTAGCAATCAGCCCCAGCATTTT.

This chain uses TRBV28 with TRBJ2-7; the D gene is possibly TRBD2 (5 bases). V was pared by 4 bases and J by 7 bases, with 20 bases between. Germline-derived CDR1 and CDR2 are MDHEN and SYDVKM. This CDR3 has 15 residues. CDR3 sequence (DNA): TGTGCCAGCAGTTCTAGACGACTATACCGAGAGGAGCAGTACTTC. This codes for CASSSRRLYREEQYF.

The sample holds a few counts of this clone. The gene calls are TRBV23-1 and TRBJ2-5; D possibly corresponds to TRBD1 (6 bases). TRBV23-1 is treated as an ORF (open reading frame) with a function not yet certain. Trimming stripped 4 bases from V and 1 base from J, with 19 bases between. The length of the CDR3 is 17 residues. CDR3 residues: CASSPGTCGEGQETQYF. Written as DNA, the CDR3 is TGCGCCAGCAGTCCCGGGACATGCGGCGAAGGCCAAGAGACCCAGTACTTC.

This chain uses TRBV19 with TRBJ2-7, with a possible D match to TRBD1 (5 bases). Deletions cut 5 bases from V and 0 bases from J, with 11 bases between. Per the germline V gene, CDR1 is LNHDA and CDR2 is SQIVND (reference sequence). The CDR3 is 14 amino acids. The chain's CDR3 is CASSPDTGSYEQYF. CDR3 in DNA: TGTGCCAGTAGTCCGGACACTGGCTCCTACGAGCAGTACTTC.

The chain recombines TRBV7-2 with TRBJ2-7; TRBD2 matches 10 bases. Trimming removed 1 base from V and 0 bases from J; junction bases left unmatched: 3. The CDR3 totals 16 residues. CDR1 is SGHTA and CDR2 is FQGNSA in the germline V gene. In nucleotides, the CDR3 is TGTGCCAGCAGCTTAGGGACTAGCGGAAGCTCCTACGAGCAGTACTTC. Residues: CASSLGTSGSSYEQYF. Full variable domain (outside the CDR3, taken from reference TRBV7-2 and TRBJ2-7): GAGVSQSPSNKVTEKGKDVELRCDPISGHTALYWYRQSLGQGLEFLIYFQGNSAPDKSGLPSDRFSAERTGGSVSTLTIQRTQQEDSAVYLCASSLGTSGSSYEQYFGPGTRLTVT.

This clone was counted only a few times. The chain carries TRBV18 and TRBJ1-1; TRBD1 aligns across 8 bases. Germline CDR1 and CDR2: KGHSH and LQKENI. The V and J ends lost 4 bases and 1 base, in that order; junction bases with no gene match: 5. CDR3 length: 15 residues. Here the CDR3 DNA reads TGTGCCAGCTCACAGGACAGGGTAGGGAACACTGAAGCTTTCTTT. Translated, it gives CASSQDRVGNTEAFF.

The rearrangement joins TRBV6-5 to TRBJ2-1; 9 positions agree with TRBD1. With V trimmed by 6 bases and J by 7 bases, 10 bases remained unmatched. The CDR3 loop spans 15 amino acids. Germline-derived CDR1 and CDR2 are MNHEY and SVGAGI. The CDR3 protein is CASSPGTGYWNEQFF. CDR3 coding DNA: TGTGCCAGCAGCCCCGGGACAGGGTATTGGAATGAGCAGTTCTTC.

The chain links TRBV11-2 to TRBJ1-5; no clear D. V lost 0 bases to trimming and J lost 5 bases, with 5 bases between them. The CDR3 contains 13 residues. CDR1 SGHAT and CDR2 FQNNGV come from the germline V gene. CDR3 residues: CASSLDHYQPQHF. Written as DNA, the CDR3 is TGTGCCAGCAGCTTAGATCACTATCAGCCCCAGCATTTT.

This rearrangement joins TRBV28 to TRBJ2-2; 8 bases agree with TRBD2. Germline CDR1 is MDHEN and CDR2 is SYDVKM. The CDR3 is 15 residues long. Trimming removed 8 bases from V and 5 bases from J; junction bases left unmatched: 10. CDR3 nucleotide sequence: TGTGCCAGCCTCCGTGGACTAGCTATAACCGGGGAGCTGTTTTTT. This codes for CASLRGLAITGELFF.

V is TRBV7-9 and J is TRBJ1-2; D remains ambiguous. This CDR3 has 12 residues. V lost 6 bases and J 1 base, leaving 6 bases between the germline ends. Germline lookup yields CDR1 SEHNR and CDR2 FQNEAQ (reference sequence). The CDR3 here is CASSGSNYGYTF. CDR3 DNA: TGTGCCAGCAGTGGCAGTAACTATGGCTACACCTTC.

The rearrangement uses TRBV27 and TRBJ2-1; 11 bases match TRBD2. Per the germline V gene, CDR1 is MNHEY and CDR2 is SMNVEV (reference sequence). The V segment lost 3 bases and the J segment 5 bases; nucleotides outside the gene matches: 6. The CDR3 covers 16 residues. The CDR3 loop is CASSFRLAGSNNEQFF. DNA of the CDR3: TGTGCCAGCAGTTTCCGACTAGCGGGGTCAAACAATGAGCAGTTCTTC.

The rearrangement links TRBV6-5 to TRBJ2-3; 11 bases are shared with TRBD1. CDR3 size: 15 residues. Germline lookup yields CDR1 MNHEY and CDR2 SVGAGI. J gave up 5 bases and V 4 bases, and 5 bases lay outside the gene matches. CDR3 residues: CASSSRTGGGDTQYF. The CDR3 region has the DNA TGTGCCAGCAGTTCTAGGACAGGGGGCGGAGATACGCAGTATTTT.

This rearrangement joins TRBV11-3 to TRBJ1-1; 9 nucleotides line up with TRBD1. V lost 4 bases to trimming and J lost 5 bases; unmatched junction nucleotides: 8. CDR1 is SGHNT, CDR2 YENEEA, per germline. The CDR3 contains 15 residues. The CDR3 DNA follows: TGTGCCAGCAGCTGGACAGGGGTGAGTGCGACTGAAGCTTTCTTT. It encodes CASSWTGVSATEAFF. The full variable domain, with the rest looked up from reference TRBV11-3 and TRBJ1-1, is EAGVVQSPRYKIIEKKQPVAFWCNPISGHNTLYWYLQNLGQGPELLIRYENEEAVDDSQLPKDRFSAERLKGVDSTLKIQPAELGDSAVYLCASSWTGVSATEAFFGQGTRLTVV.

The V and J genes are TRBV11-3 and TRBJ1-2; D uncertain. Germline CDR1 SGHNT, CDR2 YENEEA. The V end lost 4 bases, the J end lost 7 bases, and 13 bases lay between the germline ends. This CDR3 has 13 residues. CDR3 protein: CASSSNMGSGYTF. The CDR3 DNA reads as TGTGCCAGCAGCTCAAACATGGGCAGTGGCTACACCTTC. Together with reference TRBV11-3 and TRBJ1-2, the CDR3 gives the full variable domain: EAGVVQSPRYKIIEKKQPVAFWCNPISGHNTLYWYLQNLGQGPELLIRYENEEAVDDSQLPKDRFSAERLKGVDSTLKIQPAELGDSAVYLCASSSNMGSGYTFGSGTRLTVV.

The CDR3 DNA reads as TGTGCCAGCAGCGTGGGACAGAACTATGGCTACACCTTC. This translates into CASSVGQNYGYTF. This sequence joins TRBV11-3 and TRBJ1-2, with TRBD1 identical over 7 bases. V was clipped by 5 bases and J by 2 bases; unmatched bases: 2. The CDR3 runs to 13 residues. The germline CDR1 and CDR2 sequences are SGHNT and YENEEA.

This clone has a handful of counts. Compared with germline, one end of the junction differs, possibly owing to a read error. V and J are TRBV7-7 and TRBJ2-1; TRBD1 might be the D (6 bases). This CDR3 has 15 amino acids. Germline V gene lookup returns CDR1 SSHAT and CDR2 FNYEAQ (reference sequence). CDR3 in DNA: TGTGCTAGCAGCTCTGGCAGGGGAAGGTACAATGAGCAGTTCTTC. Translated: CASSSGRGRYNEQFF. Combining the CDR3 with reference TRBV7-7 and TRBJ2-1 gives the whole variable domain GAGVSQSPRYKVTKRGQDVTLRCDPISSHATLYWYQQALGQGPEFLTYFNYEAQPDKSGLPSDRFSAERPEGSISTLTIQRTEQRDSAMYRCASSSGRGRYNEQFFGPGTRLTVL.

The gene calls are TRBV7-9 and TRBJ1-2; unclear D gene. Germline V gives CDR1 SEHNR, CDR2 FQNEAQ (reference sequence). V was trimmed by 1 base and J by 7 bases, leaving 13 bases between them. This CDR3 is built from 14 residues. The DNA of the CDR3 is TGTGCCAGCAGCTTAGAGACACCCGTGGGTGGCTACACCTTC. Encoded protein: CASSLETPVGGYTF.

A few counts support this clone. V gene TRBV9 combines with J gene TRBJ2-5; 10 positions agree with TRBD2. Germline V gene sequence: CDR1 SGDLS, CDR2 YYNGEE. The CDR3 sequence is 15 residues long. The J segment lost 3 bases and the V segment lost 0 bases, leaving 2 bases of the junction unmatched. The CDR3 protein is CASSVGGLAEETQYF. The CDR3 bases are TGTGCCAGCAGCGTAGGTGGACTAGCGGAAGAGACCCAGTACTTC.